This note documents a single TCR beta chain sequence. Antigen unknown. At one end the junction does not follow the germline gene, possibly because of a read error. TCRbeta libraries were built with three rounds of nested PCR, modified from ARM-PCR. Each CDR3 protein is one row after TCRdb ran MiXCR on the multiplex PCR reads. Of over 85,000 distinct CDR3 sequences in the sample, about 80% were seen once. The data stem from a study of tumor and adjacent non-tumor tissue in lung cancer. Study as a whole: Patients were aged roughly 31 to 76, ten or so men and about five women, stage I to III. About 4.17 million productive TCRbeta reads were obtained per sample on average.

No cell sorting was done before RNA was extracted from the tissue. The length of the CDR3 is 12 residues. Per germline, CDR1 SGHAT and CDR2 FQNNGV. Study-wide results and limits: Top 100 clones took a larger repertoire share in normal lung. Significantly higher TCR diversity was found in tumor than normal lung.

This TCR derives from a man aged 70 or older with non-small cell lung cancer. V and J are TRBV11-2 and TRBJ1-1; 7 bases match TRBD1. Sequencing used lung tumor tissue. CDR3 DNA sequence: TGTGCCACCAGCAAGGACAGGCGAGATGCTTTATTT. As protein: CATSKDRRDALF.